The 32 T cell receptor beta chains in this list originate from one sample, sequenced in a study of T cell repertoires in cytomegalovirus infection. TCRdb re-derived calls from the reads in MiXCR, one entry per CDR3 protein. This table has about 300,000 distinct CDR3 sequences, around 10% appearing once. Sequencing was performed on PBMCs. All receptors come from a human donor in good health (CMV status not recorded). Some clones in this sample may be carry-over from other donors' samples.

The V gene is TRBV28, the J gene TRBJ2-6; D perhaps matches TRBD2 (5 bases). Germline assignment: CDR1 MDHEN and CDR2 SYDVKM. The CDR3 spans 17 residues. V lost 7 bases to trimming and J lost 0 bases, with 16 bases between them. The chain's CDR3 is CASKDRRIPSGANVLTF. CDR3 DNA: TGTGCCAGCAAGGATAGGAGGATTCCCTCTGGGGCCAACGTCCTGACTTTC.

This clonotype was seen repeatedly, ten times or more. V and J are TRBV2 and TRBJ2-3; 9 bases match TRBD2. Germline V gives CDR1 SNHLY, CDR2 FYNNEI. Trimming at V came to 3 bases and at J to 2 bases, leaving 6 bases not matched to a gene. This CDR3 comprises 16 residues. The CDR3 region is CASSDQRGAVTDTQYF. The CDR3 bases are TGTGCCAGCAGTGACCAGCGGGGGGCCGTCACAGATACGCAGTATTTT.

The CDR3 coding sequence is TGCAGTGCCCTAGCGGGGGGGCAGCCAGATACGCAGTATTTT. Translation: CSALAGGQPDTQYF. This rearrangement joins TRBV20-1 to TRBJ2-3; 12 nucleotides line up with TRBD2. Germline-derived CDR1 and CDR2 are DFQATT and SNEGSKA (reference sequence). This CDR3 is built from 14 residues. Losses at the gene ends were 6 bases for V and 4 bases for J; bases not matched to a gene: 5.

This clonotype was counted at least ten times. This chain joins TRBV7-2 and TRBJ2-5, with TRBD2 identical over 9 bases. Unmatched junction bases numbered 8, after V lost 4 bases and J lost 5 bases. Germline CDR1 SGHTA, CDR2 FQGNSA. The CDR3 loop spans 15 amino acids. CDR3 residues: CASSSSGGSWETQYF. In nucleotides, the CDR3 is TGTGCCAGCAGCTCCAGCGGGGGGAGTTGGGAGACCCAGTACTTC.

This clonotype was seen at least ten times. The rearrangement uses TRBV19 and TRBJ2-2, with TRBD2 as a possible D gene (5 bases). V was trimmed by 7 bases and J by 3 bases, leaving 21 bases between them. CDR3 length: 17 residues. CDR1 and CDR2 from the germline V gene are LNHDA and SQIVND (reference sequence). The CDR3 sequence: CASTLGYGAADTGELFF. CDR3 bases: TGTGCCAGTACCCTGGGTTATGGAGCAGCGGACACCGGGGAGCTGTTTTTT.

This clonotype was seen only a few times. The rearrangement uses TRBV11-2 and TRBJ2-3; TRBD1 matches 7 bases. Trimming cost V 0 bases and J 5 bases; bases outside gene matches: 14. CDR1 is SGHAT and CDR2 is FQNNGV in the germline V gene. The CDR3 loop spans 18 amino acids. In DNA form, the CDR3 reads TGTGCCAGCAGCTTAGAAGTGGGAAGGGGGCGCAAAGGAGATACGCAGTATTTT. Translating gives CASSLEVGRGRKGDTQYF.

The rearrangement uses TRBV5-1 and TRBJ2-1, with TRBD2 matching 13 bases. V dropped 1 base and J dropped 7; count of bases not matched to a gene: 2. The CDR3 is 15 amino acids. The germline CDR1 and CDR2 sequences are SGHRS and YFSETQ. CDR3 sequence reads: CASSLTSGGANEQFF. The DNA for the CDR3 is TGCGCCAGCAGCTTGACTAGCGGGGGGGCGAATGAGCAGTTCTTC.

This clonotype was detected ten times or more. The CDR3 bases are TGTGCCAGCAGGCAGGGGAGCAATCAGCCCCAGCATTTT. Translating it yields CASRQGSNQPQHF. The genes are TRBV12-3 or TRBV12-4 and TRBJ1-5, with D perhaps TRBD1 (6 bases). The CDR3 spans 13 residues. Trimming shortened V by 6 bases and J by 1 base, and 7 bases separated the two germline ends.

The chain employs TRBV3-1 and TRBJ1-4; 8 bases are a match to TRBD1. With V trimmed by 4 bases and J by 9 bases, 16 bases remained unmatched. CDR3 size: 17 residues. Per germline, CDR1 LGHDT and CDR2 YNNKEL (reference sequence). CDR3 region: CASSRRQGRFKDQKLFF. DNA of the CDR3: TGTGCCAGCAGCCGAAGACAGGGGCGGTTTAAAGACCAAAAACTGTTTTTT. The full variable domain, with the rest looked up from reference TRBV3-1 and TRBJ1-4, is DTAVSQTPKYLVTQMGNDKSIKCEQNLGHDTMYWYKQDSKKFLKIMFSYNNKELIINETVPNRFSPKSPDKAHLNLHINSLELGDSAVYFCASSRRQGRFKDQKLFFGSGTQLSVL.

This clonotype was seen many times. The rearrangement uses TRBV28 and TRBJ1-5, with 7 bases lining up with TRBD1. CDR1 and CDR2 (germline): MDHEN, SYDVKM. With V trimmed by 5 bases and J by 0 bases, 10 bases remained unmatched. The CDR3 length is 17 residues. Here the CDR3 DNA reads TGTGCCAGCAGTCCTGGACAGGCACCTTATAGCAATCAGCCCCAGCATTTT. It specifies CASSPGQAPYSNQPQHF.

This clonotype was seen repeatedly, ten times or more. V usage is TRBV28 and J usage is TRBJ1-1; D is ambiguous. The CDR3 covers 15 residues. Germline CDR1 is MDHEN and CDR2 is SYDVKM. The V and J ends lost 2 bases and 1 base respectively, with 11 bases between them. CDR3: CASSLEVTGNTEAFF. DNA of the CDR3: TGTGCCAGCAGTTTAGAGGTCACCGGGAACACTGAAGCTTTCTTT.

This clonotype came up a few times. The V gene is TRBV15, the J gene TRBJ2-3, with 12 bases identical to TRBD2. CDR1 and CDR2 (germline): LNHNV, YYDKDF (reference sequence). The CDR3 covers 18 residues. The J segment lost 0 bases and the V segment lost 8 bases, leaving 12 bases of the junction unmatched. The CDR3 spells CATGRLAGAQSSTDTQYF. The CDR3 DNA reads TGTGCCACCGGTAGACTAGCGGGGGCTCAATCAAGCACAGATACGCAGTATTTT.

This clonotype occurred many times. The rearrangement links TRBV20-1 to TRBJ1-4; D remains ambiguous. The CDR3 totals 16 residues. V dropped 0 bases and J dropped 0 bases, with 11 bases sitting between them. Germline V lookup: CDR1 DFQATT, CDR2 SNEGSKA (reference sequence). Written as DNA, the CDR3 is TGCAGTGCTAGAGATCCGCAGAAACCAACTAATGAAAAACTGTTTTTT. Translated: CSARDPQKPTNEKLFF.

This clonotype was detected only a few times. This sequence joins TRBV2 and TRBJ1-5, with unresolved D. The CDR3 runs 14 residues. Between the trimmed V and J ends, which lost 9 bases and 4 bases, there was a span of 16 bases. Germline-derived CDR1 and CDR2 are SNHLY and FYNNEI. Here the CDR3 reads CASGTSARNQPQHF. DNA for the CDR3: TGTGCCAGTGGTACCTCAGCACGGAATCAGCCCCAGCATTTT.

This clonotype was counted a few times. The J gene is TRBJ2-7, the V gene TRBV29-1, with D possibly TRBD1 on 6 matching bases. Germline V CDR1 and CDR2: SQVTM, ANQGSEA. This CDR3 is 13 amino acids long. Trimming took off 5 bases at V and 2 bases at J, with 13 bases between the two ends. The CDR3 is CSVRTAQTYEQYF. The CDR3 region has the DNA TGCAGCGTTCGGACAGCTCAAACCTACGAGCAGTACTTC.

The V and J genes are TRBV5-1 and TRBJ1-1; the D gene is possibly TRBD1 (6 bases). The germline CDR1 and CDR2 sequences are SGHRS and YFSETQ. Trimming took 3 bases from V and 7 from J, leaving 16 bases between them. This CDR3 has 14 amino acids. CDR3 loop: CASSWGHAGVEAFF. The CDR3 DNA reads as TGCGCCAGCAGCTGGGGGCACGCGGGCGTTGAAGCTTTCTTT. Full variable domain (outside the CDR3, taken from reference TRBV5-1 and TRBJ1-1): KAGVTQTPRYLIKTRGQQVTLSCSPISGHRSVSWYQQTPGQGLQFLFEYFSETQRNKGNFPGRFSGRQFSNSRSEMNVSTLELGDSALYLCASSWGHAGVEAFFGQGTRLTVV.

This clonotype was detected only a few times. The chain carries TRBV20-1 and TRBJ2-7; no clear D gene. Trimming pared 5 bases from V and 2 bases from J, leaving 10 bases between. CDR3 length: 12 residues. Germline-derived CDR1 and CDR2 are DFQATT and SNEGSKA (reference sequence). The CDR3: CSAGPAAYEQYF. CDR3 sequence (DNA): TGCAGTGCTGGGCCGGCGGCCTACGAGCAGTACTTC.

V gene TRBV28 combines with J gene TRBJ2-4; 7 bases are shared with TRBD1. There are 13 residues in the CDR3. Germline V gene data show CDR1 as MDHEN and CDR2 as SYDVKM. V lost 8 bases, J lost 4 bases, and 5 bases stayed unmatched. CDR3 coding DNA: TGTGCCAGCCGACAGGGAAAGAAAAACATTCAGTACTTC. The encoded protein is CASRQGKKNIQYF.

This clonotype was seen at least ten times. The genes are TRBV6-5 and TRBJ1-1; 8 positions match TRBD1. Germline lookup yields CDR1 MNHEY and CDR2 SVGAGI. This CDR3 is built from 15 residues. V shed 6 bases, J shed 5 bases, and the junction held 11 bases outside the gene matches. The CDR3 loop reads CASSANRGGGTEAFF. The CDR3 bases are TGTGCCAGCAGCGCTAACAGGGGGGGAGGAACTGAAGCTTTCTTT.

There are many counts of this clonotype. In DNA form, the CDR3 reads TGCGCCAGCAGCCAAGATTCAGAGATCCCCGGGGAGCTGTTTTTT. Protein: CASSQDSEIPGELFF. The chain has TRBV4-3 and TRBJ2-2; D not resolved. The V gene lost 0 bases and the J gene lost 6 bases, with 11 bases spanning the gap. Germline V lookup: CDR1 LGHNA, CDR2 YSLEER. CDR3 length: 15 amino acids.

This clonotype was found many times. The chain employs TRBV12-3 or TRBV12-4 and TRBJ1-2; tentatively, D is TRBD1 (5 bases). The length of the CDR3 is 14 residues. Trimming left V 1 base short and J 7 bases short, with 13 bases between. CDR3 loop: CASSLVGASSGYTF. DNA of the CDR3: TGTGCCAGCAGTTTAGTCGGGGCATCCTCTGGCTACACCTTC.

Many counts were recorded for this clonotype. This chain joins TRBV28 and TRBJ1-2; D possibly corresponds to TRBD1 (6 bases). The CDR3 runs to 14 residues. The germline CDR1 and CDR2 sequences are MDHEN and SYDVKM. Trimming cost V 6 bases and J 2 bases, with 13 bases left between them. The CDR3 region is CASSGQSVNYGYTF. The CDR3 nucleotides are TGTGCCAGCAGCGGACAGAGTGTAAACTATGGCTACACCTTC.

This clonotype has more than one count but fewer than ten. This chain connects TRBV20-1 to TRBJ1-1; the D gene is possibly TRBD1 (6 bases). This CDR3 spans 14 amino acids. Germline CDR1 reads DFQATT; CDR2 reads SNEGSKA (reference sequence). V dropped 1 base and J dropped 4 bases, with 13 bases sitting between them. This chain's CDR3 is CSARVGGPSTEAFF. The CDR3 DNA reads TGCAGTGCTAGAGTGGGGGGGCCCAGCACTGAAGCTTTCTTT.

This clonotype was observed a few times. The V call is TRBV2, the J call TRBJ1-5; possible D gene TRBD1, 6 bases. The CDR3 extends over 14 amino acids. Germline CDR1 and CDR2: SNHLY and FYNNEI. Trimming shortened V by 3 bases and J by 3 bases, and 9 bases separated the two germline ends. As DNA, the CDR3 is TGTGCCAGCAGTGAGCGACAGGTCAATCAGCCCCAGCATTTT. It is translated as CASSERQVNQPQHF.

The sample holds many counts of this clonotype. Compared with germline, one end of the junction differs, possibly owing to a read error. The gene calls are TRBV7-8 and TRBJ1-2; no reliable D call. This CDR3 contains 13 residues. Germline CDR1 and CDR2: SGHVS and FQNEAQ. CDR3 coding DNA: TGTGCCAGCAGCCTCCCCGGGTTTCATCCTTTAATCTTC. Encoded protein: CASSLPGFHPLIF.

In this sample, this clonotype turned up a few times. The V gene is TRBV20-1, the J gene TRBJ2-1, with 8 bases lining up with TRBD2. Germline V gene data show CDR1 as DFQATT and CDR2 as SNEGSKA (reference sequence). The V gene end was trimmed by 5 bases and the J gene end by 5 bases; junction bases not matched to a gene: 11. The CDR3 contains 15 residues. This CDR3 reads CSAGIAGGKNNEQFF. DNA of the CDR3: TGCAGTGCTGGTATTGCGGGGGGAAAGAACAATGAGCAGTTCTTC.

The genes are TRBV18 and TRBJ2-5, with 9 bases aligning to TRBD1. The V gene end was trimmed by 3 bases and the J gene end by 5 bases; junction bases not matched to a gene: 4. The germline gives CDR1 KGHSH, CDR2 LQKENI. The CDR3 is 14 residues long. The CDR3 coding sequence is TGTGCCAGCTCACCGGGACAGGGAATGGAGACCCAGTACTTC. Protein product: CASSPGQGMETQYF.

This clonotype was counted only a few times. V gene TRBV20-1 combines with J gene TRBJ2-3; 7 bases line up with TRBD1. After removal of 5 bases from V and 5 bases from J, the junction contained 10 bases not matched to a gene. The CDR3 runs 14 residues. Germline V gene data show CDR1 as DFQATT and CDR2 as SNEGSKA (reference sequence). The CDR3 DNA follows: TGCAGTGCTTCTATACTAACAGGGGAAGATACGCAGTATTTT. This sequence encodes CSASILTGEDTQYF.

Ten or more counts support this clonotype. V is TRBV28 and J is TRBJ2-7; 16 positions agree with TRBD2. J was trimmed by 4 bases and V by 5 bases; bases with no gene match: 5. CDR3 size: 16 residues. Germline-derived CDR1 and CDR2 are MDHEN and SYDVKM. CDR3 protein: CASSPSGLAGGYEQYV. Written as DNA, the CDR3 is TGTGCCAGCAGTCCCTCGGGACTAGCGGGGGGGTACGAGCAGTACGTC.

This clonotype was counted only a few times. V and J are TRBV5-6 and TRBJ2-3; a weak D match, TRBD2 (6 bases). This CDR3 spans 16 amino acids. Deletions cut 2 bases from V and 0 bases from J, with 13 bases between. Germline values: CDR1 SGHDT, CDR2 YYEEEE. The CDR3 DNA follows: TGTGCCAGCAGCTTCCAGCGGGCCGGGAGCACAGATACGCAGTATTTT. It encodes CASSFQRAGSTDTQYF.

At least ten counts were recorded for this clonotype. The chain recombines TRBV20-1 with TRBJ2-7; D possibly uses TRBD1 or TRBD2 (6 bases each). The CDR3 is 16 amino acids. The V gene lost 1 base and the J gene lost 4 bases, with 20 bases spanning the gap. Germline V gene data show CDR1 as DFQATT and CDR2 as SNEGSKA (reference sequence). The CDR3 DNA reads as TGCAGTGCTAGAGTTCTGGCGGCCGGGGGCGGATACGAGCAGTACTTC. It translates to CSARVLAAGGGYEQYF.

This clonotype was counted at least ten times. The chain recombines TRBV28 with TRBJ2-3, with 9 bases fitting TRBD2. The CDR3 is 14 amino acids. From germline, CDR1 is MDHEN and CDR2 SYDVKM. J gave up 4 bases and V 5 bases, and 4 bases lay outside the gene matches. CDR3 protein: CASSLRTSADTQYF. The DNA for the CDR3 is TGTGCCAGCAGTCTAAGGACTAGCGCAGATACGCAGTATTTT.